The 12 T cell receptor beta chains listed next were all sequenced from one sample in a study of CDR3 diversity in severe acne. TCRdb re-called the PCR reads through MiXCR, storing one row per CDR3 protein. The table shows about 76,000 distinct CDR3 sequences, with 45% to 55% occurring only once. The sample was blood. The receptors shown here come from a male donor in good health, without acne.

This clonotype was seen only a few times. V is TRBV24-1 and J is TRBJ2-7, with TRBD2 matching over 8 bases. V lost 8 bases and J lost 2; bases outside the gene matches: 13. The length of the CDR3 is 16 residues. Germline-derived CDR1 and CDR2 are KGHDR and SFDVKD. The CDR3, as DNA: TGTGCCACCATCATCGGGTTCGGGAGGGACGCCTACGAGCAGTACTTC. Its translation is CATIIGFGRDAYEQYF.

The CDR3 is CSARDASQGDGETQYF. CDR3 in DNA: TGCAGTGCTAGAGATGCTTCACAGGGGGATGGAGAGACCCAGTACTTC. The chain links TRBV20-1 to TRBJ2-5; 8 nucleotides align to TRBD1. The CDR3 extends over 16 amino acids. Germline lookup yields CDR1 DFQATT and CDR2 SNEGSKA (reference sequence). V lost 0 bases and J lost 4; bases outside the gene matches: 10.

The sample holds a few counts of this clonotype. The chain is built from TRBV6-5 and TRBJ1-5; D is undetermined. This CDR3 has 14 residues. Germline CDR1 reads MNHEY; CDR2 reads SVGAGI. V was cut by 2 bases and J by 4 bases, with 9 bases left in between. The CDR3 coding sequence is TGTGCCAGCAGTTACGGCAAACTTAATCAGCCCCAGCATTTT. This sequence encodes CASSYGKLNQPQHF.

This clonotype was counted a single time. CDR3 nucleotide sequence: TGTGCCAGCAGCTTAGCGACTAGCGGGCTGACCCAGTACTTC. This translates into CASSLATSGLTQYF. V gene TRBV7-2 combines with J gene TRBJ2-5; 10 bases are shared with TRBD2. V shed 0 bases and J 7 bases; nucleotides not matched to a gene: 2. The germline gives CDR1 SGHTA, CDR2 FQGNSA. This CDR3 is 14 amino acids long.

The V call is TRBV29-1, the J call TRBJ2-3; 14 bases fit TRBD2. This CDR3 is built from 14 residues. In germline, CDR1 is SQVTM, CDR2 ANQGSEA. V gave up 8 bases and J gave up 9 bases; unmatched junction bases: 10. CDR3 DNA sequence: TGCAGCATTGGGACTAGCGGGGGAGCGGCCACGCAGTATTTT. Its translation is CSIGTSGGAATQYF.

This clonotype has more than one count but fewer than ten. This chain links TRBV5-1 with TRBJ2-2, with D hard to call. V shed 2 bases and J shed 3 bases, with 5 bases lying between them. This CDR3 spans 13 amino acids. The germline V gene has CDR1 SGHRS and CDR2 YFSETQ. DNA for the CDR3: TGCGCCAGCAGCTTAGACGACACCGGGGAGCTGTTTTTT. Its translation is CASSLDDTGELFF.

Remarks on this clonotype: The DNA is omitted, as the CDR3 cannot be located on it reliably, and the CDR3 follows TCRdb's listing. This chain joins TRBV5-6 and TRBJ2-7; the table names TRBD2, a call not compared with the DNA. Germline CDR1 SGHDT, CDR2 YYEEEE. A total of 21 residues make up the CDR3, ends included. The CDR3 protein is CASSFYICSAVPSAGSYEQYF.

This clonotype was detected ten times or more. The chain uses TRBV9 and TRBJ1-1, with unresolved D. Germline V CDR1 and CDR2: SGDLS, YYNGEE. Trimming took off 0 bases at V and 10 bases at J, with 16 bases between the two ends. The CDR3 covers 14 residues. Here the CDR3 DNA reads TGTGCCAGCAGCGTAGTGATTGAGGGTAAGGGAGCTTTCTTT. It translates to CASSVVIEGKGAFF.

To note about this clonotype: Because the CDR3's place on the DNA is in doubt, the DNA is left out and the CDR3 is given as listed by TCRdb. Here the CDR3 reads CASSPETGGTPGSCFF. V gene TRBV9 combines with J gene TRBJ2-2; the table's D call, TRBD1, has no DNA check behind it. Germline V gene lookup returns CDR1 SGDLS and CDR2 YYNGEE. The CDR3 extends over 16 residues, inclusive of both ends.

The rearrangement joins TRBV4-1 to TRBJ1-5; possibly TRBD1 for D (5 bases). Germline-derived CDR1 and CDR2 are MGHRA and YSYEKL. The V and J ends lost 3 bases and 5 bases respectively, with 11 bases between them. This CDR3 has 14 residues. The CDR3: CASSQGREDQPQHF. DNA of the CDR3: TGCGCCAGCAGCCAGGGGCGGGAGGATCAGCCCCAGCATTTT.

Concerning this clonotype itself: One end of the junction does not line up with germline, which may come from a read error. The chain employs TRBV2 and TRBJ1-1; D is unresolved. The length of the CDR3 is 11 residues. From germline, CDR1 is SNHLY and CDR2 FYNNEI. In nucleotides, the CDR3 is TGTGCCAGCAGGGAACAAGGAGAGGCTTCCTTT. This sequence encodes CASREQGEASF.

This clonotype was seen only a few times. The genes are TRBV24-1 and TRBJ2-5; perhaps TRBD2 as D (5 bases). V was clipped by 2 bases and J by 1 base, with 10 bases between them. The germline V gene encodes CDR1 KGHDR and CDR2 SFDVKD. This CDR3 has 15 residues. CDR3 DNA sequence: TGTGCCACCAGTGATTCGAGGGCTCGCCAAGAGACCCAGTACTTC. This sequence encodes CATSDSRARQETQYF.